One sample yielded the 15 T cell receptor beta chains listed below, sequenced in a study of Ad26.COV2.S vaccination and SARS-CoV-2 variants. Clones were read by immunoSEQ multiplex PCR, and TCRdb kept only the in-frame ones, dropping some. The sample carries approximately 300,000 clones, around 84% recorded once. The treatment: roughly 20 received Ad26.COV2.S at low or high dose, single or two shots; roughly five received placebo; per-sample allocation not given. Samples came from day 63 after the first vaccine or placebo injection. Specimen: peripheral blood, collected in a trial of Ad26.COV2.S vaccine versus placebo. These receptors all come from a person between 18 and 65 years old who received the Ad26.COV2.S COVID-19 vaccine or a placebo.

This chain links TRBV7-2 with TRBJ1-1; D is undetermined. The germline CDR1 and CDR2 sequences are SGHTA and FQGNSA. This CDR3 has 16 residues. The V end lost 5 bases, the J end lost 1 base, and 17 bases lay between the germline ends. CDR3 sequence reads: CASSLFTIRKNTEAFF. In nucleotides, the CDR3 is TGTGCCAGCAGCCTCTTCACGATACGGAAGAACACTGAAGCTTTCTTT. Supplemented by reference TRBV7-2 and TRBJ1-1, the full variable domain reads GAGVSQSPSNKVTEKGKDVELRCDPISGHTALYWYRQSLGQGLEFLIYFQGNSAPDKSGLPSDRFSAERTGGSVSTLTIQRTQQEDSAVYLCASSLFTIRKNTEAFFGQGTRLTVV.

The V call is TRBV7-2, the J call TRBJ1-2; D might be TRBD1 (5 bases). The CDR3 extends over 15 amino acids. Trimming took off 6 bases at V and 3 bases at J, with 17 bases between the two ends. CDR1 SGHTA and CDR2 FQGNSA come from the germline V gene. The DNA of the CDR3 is TGTGCCAGCAGTCCCAGGAGACAGACAGACTATGGCTACACCTTC. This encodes CASSPRRQTDYGYTF.

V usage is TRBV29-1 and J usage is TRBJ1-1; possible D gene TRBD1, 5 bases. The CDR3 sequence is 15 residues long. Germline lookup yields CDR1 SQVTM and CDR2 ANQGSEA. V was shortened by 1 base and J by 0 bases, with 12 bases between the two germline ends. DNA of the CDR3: TGCAGCGTTGAAGTTCGCAGGGCCCTGAACACTGAAGCTTTCTTT. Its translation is CSVEVRRALNTEAFF.

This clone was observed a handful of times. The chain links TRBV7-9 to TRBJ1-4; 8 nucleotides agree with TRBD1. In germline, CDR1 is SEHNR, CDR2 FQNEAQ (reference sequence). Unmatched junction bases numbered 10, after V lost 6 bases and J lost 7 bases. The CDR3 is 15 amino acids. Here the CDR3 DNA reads TGTGCCAGCAGACCCGGTCGCAGGGGGCGTGAAAAACTGTTTTTT. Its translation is CASRPGRRGREKLFF.

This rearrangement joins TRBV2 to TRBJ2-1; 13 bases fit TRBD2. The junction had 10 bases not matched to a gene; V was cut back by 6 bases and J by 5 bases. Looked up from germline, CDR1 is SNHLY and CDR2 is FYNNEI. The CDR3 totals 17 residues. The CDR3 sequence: CASRRPGLAGKHNEQFF. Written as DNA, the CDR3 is TGTGCCAGCAGGAGACCGGGACTAGCGGGGAAACACAATGAGCAGTTCTTC.

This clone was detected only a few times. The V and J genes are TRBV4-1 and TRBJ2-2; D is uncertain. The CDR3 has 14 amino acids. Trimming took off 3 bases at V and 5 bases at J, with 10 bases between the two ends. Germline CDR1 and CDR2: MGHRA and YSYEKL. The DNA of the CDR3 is TGCGCCAGCAGCCAGGAGCGTCTGACCGGGGAGCTGTTTTTT. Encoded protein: CASSQERLTGELFF.

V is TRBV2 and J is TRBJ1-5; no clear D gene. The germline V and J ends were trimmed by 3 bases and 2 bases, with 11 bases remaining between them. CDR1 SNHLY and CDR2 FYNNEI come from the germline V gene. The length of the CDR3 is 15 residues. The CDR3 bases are TGTGCCAGCAGTGAGGTGGAGGCTCGCAATCAGCCCCAGCATTTT. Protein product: CASSEVEARNQPQHF.

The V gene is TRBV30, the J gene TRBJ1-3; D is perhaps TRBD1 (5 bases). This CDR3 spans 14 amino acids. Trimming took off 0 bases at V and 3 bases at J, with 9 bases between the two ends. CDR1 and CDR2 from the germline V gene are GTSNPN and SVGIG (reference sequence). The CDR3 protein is CAWSVSGVGNTIYF. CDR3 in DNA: TGTGCCTGGAGTGTTTCGGGGGTTGGAAACACCATATATTTT.

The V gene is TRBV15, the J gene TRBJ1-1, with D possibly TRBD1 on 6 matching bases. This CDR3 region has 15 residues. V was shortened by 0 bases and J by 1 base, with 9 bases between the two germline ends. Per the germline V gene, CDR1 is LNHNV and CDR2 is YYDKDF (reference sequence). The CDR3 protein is CATSRDRGPNTEAFF. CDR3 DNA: TGTGCCACCAGCAGAGATCGGGGGCCGAACACTGAAGCTTTCTTT.

As DNA, the CDR3 is TGTGCCAGCAGCTTAGGATCGTTGGCGATGAACACTGAAGCTTTCTTT. It yields the protein CASSLGSLAMNTEAFF. This chain links TRBV7-6 with TRBJ1-1; D is undetermined. This CDR3 spans 16 amino acids. The V end lost 1 base, the J end lost 0 bases, and 12 bases lay between the germline ends. Germline CDR1 SGHVS, CDR2 FNYEAQ.

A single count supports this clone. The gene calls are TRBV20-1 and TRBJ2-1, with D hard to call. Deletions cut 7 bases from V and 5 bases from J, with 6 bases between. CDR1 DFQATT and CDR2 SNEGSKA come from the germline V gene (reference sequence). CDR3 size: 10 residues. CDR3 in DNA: TGCAGTGGGCGAGACAATGAGCAGTTCTTC. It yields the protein CSGRDNEQFF.

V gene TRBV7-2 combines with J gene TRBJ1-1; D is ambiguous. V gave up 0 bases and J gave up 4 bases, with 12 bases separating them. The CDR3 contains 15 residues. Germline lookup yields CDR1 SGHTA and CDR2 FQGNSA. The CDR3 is CASSLALRVLTEAFF. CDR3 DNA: TGTGCCAGCAGCTTAGCGCTACGGGTGCTCACTGAAGCTTTCTTT.

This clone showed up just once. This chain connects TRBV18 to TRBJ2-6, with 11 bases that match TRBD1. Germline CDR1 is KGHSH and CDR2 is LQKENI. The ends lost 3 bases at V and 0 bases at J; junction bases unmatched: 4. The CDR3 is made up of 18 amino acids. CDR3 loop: CASSPWTGGISGANVLTF. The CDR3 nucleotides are TGTGCCAGCTCACCCTGGACAGGGGGCATCTCTGGGGCCAACGTCCTGACTTTC.

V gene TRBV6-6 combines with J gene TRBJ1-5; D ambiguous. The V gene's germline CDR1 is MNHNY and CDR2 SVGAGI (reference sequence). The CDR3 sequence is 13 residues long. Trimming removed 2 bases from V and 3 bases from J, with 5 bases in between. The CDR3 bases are TGTGCCAGCAGTTACATAGACAATCAGCCCCAGCATTTT. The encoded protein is CASSYIDNQPQHF.

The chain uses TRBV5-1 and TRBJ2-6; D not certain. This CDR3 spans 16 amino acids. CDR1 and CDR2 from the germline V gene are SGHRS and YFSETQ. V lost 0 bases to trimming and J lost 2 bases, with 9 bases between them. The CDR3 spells CASSLGPNAGANVLTF. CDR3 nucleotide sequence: TGCGCCAGCAGCTTGGGACCGAATGCTGGGGCCAACGTCCTGACTTTC.